This TCR beta chain was sequenced in a study of shared clonotypes between healthy human individuals (dated by TCRdb to 2019 to 2021). Background on the whole study: Two women and a few men aged 18 to 49 years were included in the cohort. Per donor, three plates each were used for CD4 naive and CD4 memory, two for CD8 naive, and one for CD8 memory. Blood TCR repertoires of five healthy adults were deeply sequenced to estimate repertoire size and the extent of clonotype sharing between individuals. To increase sequencing depth and limit assay-specific biases, TCR repertoire library preparation and sequencing were carried out by different laboratories using diverse techniques. Leukapheresis yielded between about 0.94 and 10 billion PBMCs per donor.

The germline V gene provides CDR1 MNHNS and CDR2 SASEGT. Measured from the cysteine to the phenylalanine, the CDR3 is 13 residues long. Only the CDR3 DNA stays, 39 bases, in frame from base 1. The germline ends are 15 bases apart after V is trimmed by 0 bases and J by 12 bases. Using the deep immunoSEQ assay, TCR CDR3 regions were amplified from genomic DNA by multiplex PCR. Extracted genomic DNA from each cell subset was spread evenly across all wells of several immunoSEQ 96-well plates, with each plate serving as a replicate. Each replicate PCR for sorted subsets received around 200 ng genomic DNA, equal to about 30,000 T cell genomes. The purified libraries were quantified using a Qubit 3.0 fluorometer, sized with a Bioanalyzer 2100, and then quantified again using the KAPA Library Quantification kit. A separate single-read 150-cycle Illumina NextSeq 550 flow cell was used to sequence each immunoSEQ 96-well plate. The source study handled its data this way. The immunoSEQ output contained only junctional sequences without quality scores, so filtering could not match that applied to full-length reads. To assign V/J genes and CDR3, sequences were annotated using PyIR, a Python wrapper for IgBLAST v1.9, with IMGT germline references. Reads were removed for weak V/J assignments (E-value above 1e-6), missing CDR3, stop codons, out-of-frame junctions, or ambiguous translated residues. A V3J clonotype was defined by an identical inferred V gene, J gene, and CDR3 amino acid sequence. The percentage overlap between two repertoires was calculated by dividing the number of shared unique clonotypes by the size of the smaller repertoire. Three approaches were used to assess repertoire richness: RTK rarefaction, the Chao1 estimator, and Recon v2.1 estimates of unobserved clonotypes. OLGA was used to compute generation probabilities for all TCRbeta clonotypes that the gDNA method yielded from a handful of donors. Not all clones reach the TCRdb copy of this immuneACCESS table, which keeps in-frame sequences only. Checked studies attribute under half of the gap to unresolved V genes and leave the rest unexplained. V and J calls and clone size are as listed in that table; D and trimming were resolved from the DNA. Within this sample are around 1.5 million clones, with approximately 98% of them counted one time only. The ten most abundant clones make up 0.4% to 0.55% of the sample.

General findings and caveats noted by the study authors: Larger estimated clonotype richness was generally found for naive subsets than for memory subsets. Approximately 5% of naive CD4, 3.5% of naive CD8, around 2.3% of memory CD4, and 0.4% of memory CD8 clonotypes were shared across several donors. The small number of donors limited the genetic and exposure-history diversity represented. Incomplete sequencing was indicated by rarefaction of sorted-subset datasets, despite the large sequencing depth. Clonotypes shared by all four sorted-subset donors showed higher generation probabilities than non-shared clonotypes. Sampling was limited to blood, and TCR repertoires in tissue likely differ from TCR repertoires in blood. Based on pairwise subsampling, the degree of clonotype sharing among donors was expected to be affected by sequencing depth.

The donors were healthy, HIV-negative adults who had no recently reported acute infections or vaccinations. Every donor was a Caucasian adult residing in Nashville, Tennessee, USA. Magnetic negative selection was used to enrich CD4+ T cells, after which naive cells were positively selected on CD45RA and the negative fraction became the memory subset. Blood was collected by leukapheresis, and PBMCs were isolated by Ficoll-Histopaque density gradient centrifugation and then cryopreserved in liquid nitrogen vapor phase. Purity and quantity of every magnetically sorted T cell population were checked by analytical flow cytometry. Each sorted fraction had its genomic DNA isolated and then quantified by UV absorbance on a Nanodrop 2000c. Notes on this clone: The antigen this receptor binds is unknown. Per-nucleotide qualities are absent, and no much larger clonotype sits a single base away.

What was sequenced was naive CD4+ T cells sorted from blood. The cell subset or site label, read with the paper, signifies: CD45RA+ positively selected. This TCR was recovered from a man aged 25 to 40 in good health. The chain is encoded by TRBV6-1 joined to TRBJ2-7, with the identity of the D gene unclear. The DNA reads as follows: TGTGCCAGCAGTGAAGCCAGCCCCTATCAGCCGTACTTC. It translates as CASSEASPYQPYF.